The clone carrying this T cell receptor beta chain was seen ten or more times. Its target is not known. The data were obtained in a study of neurological immune-mediated disorders. The time point: longitudinal time-point 3. 2 million unsorted PBMCs were stored in RNAlater at -80 °C before RNA extraction. 5'RACE with 10-nucleotide random UMIs produced the cDNA. TCRdb re-analysed the 5' RACE reads in MiXCR, keeping a single row per CDR3 protein. The repertoire holds some 43,000 distinct CDR3 sequences, with approximately 12% as singletons. Overall study findings and caveats: HTLV-1-associated myelopathy had the most TCR clonal expansion, while multiple sclerosis had the least, a level that fell below healthy controls.

Germline V gene data show CDR1 as SGHDT and CDR2 as YYEEEE. V dropped 0 bases and J dropped 4 bases, with 10 bases sitting between them. The CDR3 is 14 residues long. The source of this sequence is a male donor with HTLV-1-associated myelopathy (HAM/TSP). Sequencing used PBMCs. The V call is TRBV5-6, the J call TRBJ1-2, with D perhaps TRBD1 (5 bases). This CDR3 is CASSLEGVVYGYTF. As DNA, the CDR3 is TGTGCCAGCAGCTTGGAAGGGGTAGTCTATGGCTACACCTTC. Based on the CDR3 plus reference TRBV5-6 and TRBJ1-2, the full variable domain is DAGVTQSPTHLIKTRGQQVTLRCSPKSGHDTVSWYQQALGQGPQFIFQYYEEEERQRGNFPDRFSGHQFPNYSSELNVNALLLGDSALYLCASSLEGVVYGYTFGSGTRLTVV.